A selection of T cell receptor beta chains follows, all from one sample in a study of early T cells in non-severe SARS-CoV-2 infection. TCRdb processed the 5' RACE reads anew with MiXCR; each CDR3 protein has one entry. The sample shows fewer than 100,000 distinct CDR3 sequences, approximately 12% of them seen only once. Material: whole blood. These receptors were taken from an adult who was a healthcare worker with PCR-confirmed SARS-CoV-2 infection or an uninfected control (not recorded which). The CDR3 runs from the conserved cysteine through the conserved F or W. A D gene is named only where the DNA matches it firmly. Size values are once, few and many counts, or a class for expanded clones, and some rows have none.

j_call,clone_size,v_call,cdr3_length,d_call,cdr3_nt,cdr3_aa
TRBJ2-1,few,TRBV12-3/TRBV12-4,15,NA,TGTGCCAGCACCACCACCGGTGGGAGATTGAGGGAGCAGTTCTTC,CASTTTGGRLREQFF
TRBJ2-7,many,TRBV27,16,TRBD2,TGTGCCAGCAGTCCGGAGGGACTAGCATACCTCTACGAGCAGTACTTC,CASSPEGLAYLYEQYF
TRBJ1-1,NA,TRBV6-2/TRBV6-3,21,TRBD1,TGTGCCAGCAGTTACCGGGCTCCGGGACAGGGGAGTCTCCTAGGACGGACTGAAGCTTTCTTT,CASSYRAPGQGSLLGRTEAFF
TRBJ2-1,NA,TRBV29-1,14,NA,TGCAGCGTGCCCTCTACAGGGTTTTCCAATGAGCAGTTCTTC,CSVPSTGFSNEQFF
TRBJ1-2,many,TRBV20-1,13,TRBD1,TGCAGTGACACTGGACAGGGTATTCGTGGCTACACCTTC,CSDTGQGIRGYTF
TRBJ2-3,few,TRBV20-1,18,TRBD2,TGCAGTGCTAGTCCCAATCTTCTAGCGGGTGTTAGCACAGATACGCAGTATTTT,CSASPNLLAGVSTDTQYF
TRBJ2-2,NA,TRBV7-2,16,NA,TGTGCCAGCAGCTTACTGGTAGCGACCAACACCGGGGAGCTGTTTTTT,CASSLLVATNTGELFF
TRBJ2-7,few,TRBV28,16,TRBD2,TGTGCCAGCACCCCATCCAGCGGGATATCCTCCTACGAGCAGTACTTC,CASTPSSGISSYEQYF
TRBJ1-2,few,TRBV20-1,13,TRBD1,TGCAGTGCCGGACAGGGGTTATCCTATGGCTACACCTTC,CSAGQGLSYGYTF
TRBJ2-3,NA,TRBV10-1,13,NA,TGCGCCAGCAGTGACCCGAGCACAGATACGCAGTATTTT,CASSDPSTDTQYF
TRBJ2-3,NA,TRBV5-1,12,NA,TGCGCCAGCAGCTTGCCGGGAGACGATAGATATTTT,CASSLPGDDRYF
TRBJ1-1,many,TRBV28,13,NA,TGTGCCAGCATAATCGGACAGCGGACTGAAGCTTTCTTT,CASIIGQRTEAFF
TRBJ1-2,few,TRBV19,14,NA,TGTGCCAGTAGTATAGATGGGGGCTCGGAAGGCTACACCTTC,CASSIDGGSEGYTF
TRBJ2-2,NA,TRBV27,15,TRBD1,TGTGCCAGCAGTTTAGACAGGGCGGGCACCGGGGAGCTGTTTTTT,CASSLDRAGTGELFF
TRBJ1-4,few,TRBV4-1,17,NA,TGCGCCAGCAGCCAAGATGCGAGACAGTCAACTAATGAAAAACTGTTTTTT,CASSQDARQSTNEKLFF
TRBJ2-7,NA,TRBV5-8,13,TRBD1,TGTGCCAGCAGGAAAACAGGGGTCTACGAGCAGTACTTC,CASRKTGVYEQYF
TRBJ2-7,NA,TRBV9,16,TRBD2,TGTGCCAGCAGCGTAGCTGGGACTAGCGTCGCCTACGAGCAGTACTTC,CASSVAGTSVAYEQYF
TRBJ2-1,NA,TRBV10-3,16,TRBD2,TGTGCCATCAGTGAGTCTATCGGGAGGCCCAACAATGAGCAGTTCTTC,CAISESIGRPNNEQFF
TRBJ2-1,few,TRBV7-3,13,NA,TGTGCCAGCAGTTTATCCCGGGACAATGAGCAGTTCTTC,CASSLSRDNEQFF
TRBJ1-1,many,TRBV19,13,NA,TGTGCCAGTAGTCCCCCGGAGAACACTGAAGCTTTCTTT,CASSPPENTEAFF
TRBJ1-1,NA,TRBV29-1,10,NA,TGCAGCGCCCAGAACACTGAAGCTTTCTTT,CSAQNTEAFF
TRBJ2-1,few,TRBV11-3,12,TRBD2,TGTGCCAGCAGCTGGGGACTAGCGGTGCAGTTCTTC,CASSWGLAVQFF
TRBJ2-3,few,TRBV7-3,16,NA,TGTGCCAGCAGCGGGGGGGCTGCAGAGGGGAGCGATACGCAGTATTTT,CASSGGAAEGSDTQYF
TRBJ1-2,NA,TRBV20-1,15,TRBD1,TGCAGTGCTAGATTATTCAGGGGGCGCGCCTATGGCTACACCTTC,CSARLFRGRAYGYTF
TRBJ2-1,NA,TRBV15,16,NA,TGTACCACCAGCAGAGATAAAGAATCCACCTACAATGAGCAGTTCTTC,CTTSRDKESTYNEQFF
TRBJ2-4,few,TRBV12-3/TRBV12-4,11,NA,TGTGCCACCGGATCAGGGGCGATGCAATACTTC,CATGSGAMQYF
TRBJ2-7,few,TRBV7-9,15,TRBD1,TGTGCCAGCAGCTTAAGGGGCAGGGGGCCGGACGAGCAGTACTTC,CASSLRGRGPDEQYF
TRBJ2-2,NA,TRBV30,11,NA,TGTGCCTGGAGTTGGGAGGGGGAGCTGTTTTTT,CAWSWEGELFF
TRBJ1-2,NA,TRBV28,12,NA,TGTGCCAGCAGTGTTTACAGGGATGGCTACACCTTC,CASSVYRDGYTF
TRBJ2-1,NA,TRBV7-6,16,NA,TGTGCCAGCAGCGCCTCCTCCGAGGGGAGGGGGAATGAGCAGTTCTTC,CASSASSEGRGNEQFF
TRBJ2-1,many,TRBV5-1,15,TRBD2,TGCGCCAGCAGCTTGAGTAGCGGGAGAGTGGATGAGCAGTTCTTC,CASSLSSGRVDEQFF
TRBJ2-1,once,TRBV28,14,NA,TGTGCCAGCAGTTCCGGGAGAACAGCCAATGAGCAGTTCTTC,CASSSGRTANEQFF
TRBJ2-1,NA,TRBV2,16,TRBD2,TGTGCCAGCAGATCCCGTCCAAGCGGGGGCCACAATGAGCAGTTCTTC,CASRSRPSGGHNEQFF
TRBJ2-1,NA,TRBV23-1,16,TRBD2,TGCGCCAGCAGTCAATCTGTACTAGCGGGAGTGGTTGAGCAGTTCTTC,CASSQSVLAGVVEQFF
TRBJ2-2,few,TRBV29-1,16,TRBD2,TGCAGCACGACCAGGCCGAGGACTAGGACCTCCGGGGAGCTGTTTTTT,CSTTRPRTRTSGELFF
TRBJ2-5,few,TRBV7-3,13,NA,TGTGCCAGCAGCTCTGGGGCGGAAGAGACCCAGTACTTC,CASSSGAEETQYF
TRBJ1-1,many,TRBV5-4,14,NA,TGTGCCAGCAGCTTAGAGACAGAGAACACTGAAGCTTTCTTT,CASSLETENTEAFF
TRBJ1-5,many,TRBV19,18,TRBD1,TGTGCCAGTAGTGCCGACAGGGGAATAGGTTACAGCCATCAGCCCCAGCATTTT,CASSADRGIGYSHQPQHF
TRBJ1-1,NA,TRBV9,12,NA,TGTGCCAGCAGCCCCCCCCCCGGTGAAGCTTTCTTT,CASSPPPGEAFF
TRBJ2-7,few,TRBV7-2,14,NA,TGTGCCAGCAGCTTAGCGGGCAGTTCCTACGAGCAGTACTTC,CASSLAGSSYEQYF
TRBJ2-7,NA,TRBV29-1,13,TRBD2,TGCAGCGCCGGGACTAGCGGCGCCTACGAGCAGTACTTC,CSAGTSGAYEQYF
TRBJ1-1,many,TRBV2,14,TRBD1,TGTGCCAGCAGTCTGACAGGGATGAACACTGAAGCTTTCTTT,CASSLTGMNTEAFF